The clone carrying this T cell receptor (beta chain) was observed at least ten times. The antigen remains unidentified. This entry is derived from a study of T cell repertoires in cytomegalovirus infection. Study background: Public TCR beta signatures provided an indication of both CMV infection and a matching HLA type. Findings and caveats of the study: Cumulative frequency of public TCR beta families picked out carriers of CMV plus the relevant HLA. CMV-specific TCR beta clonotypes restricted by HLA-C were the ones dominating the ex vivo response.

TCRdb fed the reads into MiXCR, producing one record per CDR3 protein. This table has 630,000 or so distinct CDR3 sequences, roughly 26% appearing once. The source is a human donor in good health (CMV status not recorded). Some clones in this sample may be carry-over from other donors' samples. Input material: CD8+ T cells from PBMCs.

The CDR3 bases are TGTGCCAGCAGATCAGGGAAGTCCAAAGGGGAGACCCAGTACTTC. Amino acid sequence: CASRSGKSKGETQYF. J is TRBJ2-5 and V is TRBV7-2; maybe TRBD1 (5 bases). From germline, CDR1 is SGHTA and CDR2 FQGNSA. V was cut by 6 bases and J by 5 bases, with 19 bases left in between. CDR3 length: 15 residues.